These T cell receptor beta chains were read from a single sample in a study of T cells after yellow fever vaccination. TCRdb re-analysed the 5' RACE reads in MiXCR, keeping a single row per CDR3 protein. The data hold around 550,000 distinct CDR3 sequences, with roughly 21% observed a single time. Here the sequenced sample was PBMCs, taken 15 days after the yellow fever booster vaccination. Receptor source: a young man who received the YFV17D yellow fever vaccine. Both conserved end residues are part of each CDR3. D genes are given only for firm matches. Clone size is stated in some rows and not others, as once, few, many or a class when expanded.

>few|TRBV20-1|TRBJ2-7|-
TGCAGTGCCCGTATCGCGGGCCTACCCTACGAGCAGTACTTC
CSARIAGLPYEQYF
>-|TRBV7-6|TRBJ2-7|TRBD1
TGTGCCAGCAGCTCAGGGACAGGGACCGACGAGCAGTACTTC
CASSSGTGTDEQYF
>-|TRBV6-5|TRBJ2-1|-
TGTGCCAGCAGTACTACGGACGGCGAGCAGTTCTTC
CASSTTDGEQFF
>-|TRBV29-1|TRBJ2-2|-
TGCAGCGCTGGGTCCTCCACCGGGGAGCTGTTTTTT
CSAGSSTGELFF
>-|TRBV7-2|TRBJ1-1|-
TGTGCCAGCAGCTTAGCGACAGTCTTAGGGACTGAAGCTTTCTTT
CASSLATVLGTEAFF
>-|TRBV4-1|TRBJ2-3|TRBD2
TGCGCCAGCAGCCAAGGAAGACTAGCGGGAGATAGAGATACGCAGTATTTT
CASSQGRLAGDRDTQYF
>-|TRBV7-2|TRBJ2-3|-
TGTGCCAGCAGCTTAGCAGTCACTACCCTTCGGGCAGATACGCAGTATTTT
CASSLAVTTLRADTQYF
>few|TRBV5-1|TRBJ2-7|-
TGCGCCAGCAGCTTGACTAGCCCAGGAGACTACGAGCAGTACTTC
CASSLTSPGDYEQYF
>-|TRBV10-2|TRBJ2-3|-
TGCGCCAGCAGTGCGGAATTACTGCAGTATTTT
CASSAELLQYF
>-|TRBV12-3/TRBV12-4|TRBJ1-1|TRBD1
TGTGCCAGCCGGAGGGGGCCGACAGGGGGGCACACTGAAGCTTTCTTT
CASRRGPTGGHTEAFF
>-|TRBV6-1|TRBJ2-1|TRBD2
TGTGCCAGCAGAGCCCGGGGGGGCACAAACTACAATGAGCAGTTCTTC
CASRARGGTNYNEQFF
>-|TRBV14|TRBJ2-7|-
TGTGCCAGCAGCCAAGGGGTTCTCTGGGGGTCCTACGAGCAGTACTTC
CASSQGVLWGSYEQYF
>few|TRBV6-2/TRBV6-3|TRBJ2-3|-
TGTGCCAGCAGCTATAGAAACTTTGCTCACACCGATACGCAGTATTTT
CASSYRNFAHTDTQYF
>-|TRBV28|TRBJ2-5|-
TGTGCCAGCAGTTTAGAAAGGGGTCGTGGAGAGACCCAGTACTTC
CASSLERGRGETQYF
>-|TRBV7-8|TRBJ2-1|-
TGTGCCAGCAGCCTTCCCTCGGACAATGAGCAGTTCTTC
CASSLPSDNEQFF
>medium-sized|TRBV19|TRBJ2-2|TRBD1
TGTGCCAGTCGGCCGGGACAGAGCACCGGGGAGCTGTTTTTT
CASRPGQSTGELFF
>-|TRBV5-1|TRBJ2-7|-
TGCGCCAGCAGGCCCGACAGTCGGCTCTCCTACGAGCAGTACTTC
CASRPDSRLSYEQYF
>-|TRBV20-1|TRBJ2-5|-
TGCAGTGCTAGAGATGGTCGAATGGGTCAAGAGACCCAGTACTTC
CSARDGRMGQETQYF
>-|TRBV29-1|TRBJ2-1|-
TGCAGCGTTGGGCCATACAATGAGCAGTTCTTC
CSVGPYNEQFF
>-|TRBV29-1|TRBJ1-4|-
TGCAGCGCAAAGGTGGGGGGAAATGAAAAACTGTTTTTT
CSAKVGGNEKLFF
>few|TRBV27|TRBJ2-2|-
TGTGCCAGCAGTCTCCCCCTCCGGGGTAACACCGGGGAGCTGTTTTTT
CASSLPLRGNTGELFF
>-|TRBV7-8|TRBJ2-7|-
TGTGCCAGCAGCCCGATGACAGGCACCCTCTTCGAGCAGTACTTC
CASSPMTGTLFEQYF
>-|TRBV20-1|TRBJ2-1|-
TGCAGTGCTAGGGAGACAGCGTCCTACAATGAGCAGTTCTTC
CSARETASYNEQFF
>few|TRBV27|TRBJ1-1|TRBD1
TGTGCCAGCGGAAAACAGGGGGCCGGCACTGAAGCTTTCTTT
CASGKQGAGTEAFF
>few|TRBV6-2/TRBV6-3|TRBJ2-7|-
TGTGCCAGCAGTTGGGGACACTTTCCCTACGAGCAGTACTTC
CASSWGHFPYEQYF
>-|TRBV20-1|TRBJ2-7|-
TGCAGTGCGGCCAGGTCATTGGACGAGCAGTACTTC
CSAARSLDEQYF
>few|TRBV14|TRBJ1-1|TRBD1
TGTGCCAGCAGCCGACAGGGGCTCACTGAAGCTTTCTTT
CASSRQGLTEAFF